The source of this T cell receptor beta chain is a study of identical twins. Study-wide points: Whereas memory repertoires showed no such difference, abundant cord blood beta clonotypes carried fewer insertions.

Template switching introduced a universal primer site, and the cDNA bore unique molecular identifiers. Via MiXCR, TCRdb re-called the 5' RACE reads, giving one row per CDR3 protein. In the table there are 300,000 to 400,000 distinct CDR3 sequences, 8.5% to 10% of which are singletons. The germline CDR1 and CDR2 sequences are SNHLY and FYNNEI. V was pared by 1 base and J by 2 bases, with 2 bases of the junction left unmatched. CDR3 length: 18 amino acids. Notes on this clonotype: Its target is unknown.

The receptor was derived from a woman aged 45-65 years in good health. The chain recombines TRBV2 with TRBJ2-6, with 13 bases fitting TRBD2. The sequencing sample was made of naive T cells sorted from blood. This CDR3 reads CASSEGTSGRAGANVLTF. The CDR3 DNA reads as TGTGCCAGCAGTGAAGGGACTAGCGGGAGAGCTGGGGCCAACGTCCTGACTTTC.